This T cell receptor beta chain was observed in a study of memory CD4+ T cells and cytomegalovirus serostatus. Profiled with immunoSEQ multiplex PCR; TCRdb holds only in-frame clones, not every one. This table holds around 99,000 clones, 80% found once. The CDR3 loop spans 11 amino acids. Germline CDR1 and CDR2: SQVTM and ANQGSEA. Trimming removed 7 bases from V and 3 bases from J, with 10 bases in between. Single viable CD3+CD4+CD8-CD45RO+ cells were sorted as the memory CD4+ T cells. This chain uses TRBV29-1 with TRBJ2-7; the D is unclear. Sequencing was done on a sample of memory CD4+ T cells from blood. The clonotype comes from an adult in good health and CMV-seropositive. The CDR3 sequence is CSASTLYEQYF. CDR3 in DNA: TGCAGCGCCTCAACCCTCTACGAGCAGTACTTC.